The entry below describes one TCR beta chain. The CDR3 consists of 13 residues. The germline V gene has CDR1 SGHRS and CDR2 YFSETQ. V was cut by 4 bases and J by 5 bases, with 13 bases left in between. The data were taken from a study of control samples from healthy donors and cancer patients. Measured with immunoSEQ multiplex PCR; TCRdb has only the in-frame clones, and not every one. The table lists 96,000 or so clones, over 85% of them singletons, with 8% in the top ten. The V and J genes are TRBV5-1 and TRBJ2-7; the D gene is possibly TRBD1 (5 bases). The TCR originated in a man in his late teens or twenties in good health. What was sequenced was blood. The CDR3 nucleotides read TGCGCCAGCAGCCTAGAGACAGCTAACGAGCAGTACTTC. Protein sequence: CASSLETANEQYF.